This entry lists 15 T cell receptor beta chains sequenced from one sample in a study of monozygotic twins with cystic fibrosis. This table comes from immunoSEQ multiplex PCR, and its TCRdb copy is limited to in-frame clones, with some not included. The sample shows tens of thousands of clones, 92% of them seen only once. The sequencing sample was made of blood. These receptors were obtained from a girl aged 2 to 9 with cystic fibrosis.

The chain is built from TRBV30 and TRBJ1-4, with 12 bases aligning to TRBD1. The CDR3 spans 18 residues. With V trimmed by 8 bases and J by 0 bases, 13 bases remained unmatched. Germline CDR1 reads GTSNPN; CDR2 reads SVGIG (reference sequence). CDR3 amino acids: CASGGDRGRRATNEKLFF. For the CDR3, the DNA is TGTGCCAGCGGGGGGGACAGGGGGCGCCGGGCAACTAATGAAAAACTGTTTTTT.

The chain is built from TRBV6-6 and TRBJ2-7; D is unclear. Germline-derived CDR1 and CDR2 are MNHNY and SVGAGI (reference sequence). The CDR3 totals 15 residues. Trimming removed 5 bases from V and 1 base from J, with 15 bases in between. The CDR3 nucleotides are TGTGCCAGCAGTAGCCGAGCTTACCAATCCTACGAGCAGTACTTC. Its protein is CASSSRAYQSYEQYF.

The V and J genes are TRBV9 and TRBJ2-3, with 7 bases aligning to TRBD2. Per the germline V gene, CDR1 is SGDLS and CDR2 is YYNGEE. The V gene end was trimmed by 4 bases and the J gene end by 2 bases; junction bases not matched to a gene: 7. CDR3 length: 15 residues. The CDR3 loop reads CASSPGGALTDTQYF. CDR3 bases: TGTGCCAGCAGCCCGGGGGGAGCTCTCACAGATACGCAGTATTTT.

V gene TRBV5-1 combines with J gene TRBJ1-2; unclear D gene. CDR3 size: 14 residues. V lost 0 bases to trimming and J lost 4 bases, with 10 bases between them. Germline assignment: CDR1 SGHRS and CDR2 YFSETQ. The CDR3 bases are TGCGCCAGCAGCTTGGCCACGGATCTCTATGGCTACACCTTC. Translated: CASSLATDLYGYTF.

The chain recombines TRBV27 with TRBJ2-7, with D perhaps TRBD2 (5 bases). The V end was cut by 2 bases, the J end by 5 bases, with 13 bases between. The CDR3 totals 14 residues. Germline V gives CDR1 MNHEY, CDR2 SMNVEV (reference sequence). The CDR3 nucleotides are TGTGCCAGCAGTTTAGAGGGCGATATTAACGAGCAGTACTTC. Its protein is CASSLEGDINEQYF.

This chain joins TRBV28 and TRBJ1-2; maybe TRBD1 (5 bases). Trimming shortened V by 6 bases and J by 4 bases, and 18 bases separated the two germline ends. The CDR3 covers 15 residues. The germline gives CDR1 MDHEN, CDR2 SYDVKM. This CDR3 is CASSLGAGEVYGYTF. The DNA for the CDR3 is TGTGCCAGCAGCCTCGGGGCAGGAGAAGTCTATGGCTACACCTTC.

The chain uses TRBV29-1 and TRBJ2-2; D remains unclear. Trimming removed 2 bases from V and 2 bases from J, with 6 bases in between. The CDR3 runs 13 residues. Germline V gives CDR1 SQVTM, CDR2 ANQGSEA. CDR3 DNA: TGCAGCGTTGAAAACAGAAACACCGGGGAGCTGTTTTTT. Translating gives CSVENRNTGELFF.

The chain links TRBV6-5 to TRBJ1-1, with D tentatively TRBD1 (6 bases). Germline V gene lookup returns CDR1 MNHEY and CDR2 SVGAGI. The length of the CDR3 is 11 residues. V shed 6 bases and J shed 8 bases, with 10 bases lying between them. The CDR3 loop reads CASSSGVEAFF. The CDR3 DNA reads TGTGCCAGCAGCTCAGGGGTGGAAGCTTTCTTT.

This chain uses TRBV15 with TRBJ2-7, with TRBD2 identical over 12 bases. The trim removed 0 bases at V and 1 base at J, leaving 1 base unmatched. This CDR3 has 16 residues. CDR1 and CDR2 (germline): LNHNV, YYDKDF (reference sequence). Written as DNA, the CDR3 is TGTGCCACCAGCAGAGAGGGACTAGCGGGTTCCTACGAGCAGTACTTC. Amino acid sequence: CATSREGLAGSYEQYF.

V usage is TRBV7-2 and J usage is TRBJ2-5, with 11 positions matching TRBD2. V shed 3 bases, J shed 5 bases, and the junction held 5 bases outside the gene matches. The germline V gene has CDR1 SGHTA and CDR2 FQGNSA. This CDR3 has 15 residues. This CDR3 is CASSLVAGGRETQYF. CDR3 nucleotides: TGTGCCAGCAGCTTGGTAGCGGGAGGGCGGGAGACCCAGTACTTC.

This chain uses TRBV29-1 with TRBJ1-2, with TRBD1 as a possible D gene (6 bases). Trimming took 3 bases from V and 4 from J, leaving 18 bases between them. CDR1 and CDR2 from the germline V gene are SQVTM and ANQGSEA. The CDR3 is 15 amino acids. CDR3: CSVDGTPIDLYGYTF. CDR3 DNA sequence: TGCAGCGTTGACGGGACACCTATCGATCTCTATGGCTACACCTTC.

V and J are TRBV6-5 and TRBJ2-2; the D is unclear. This CDR3 is 16 amino acids long. The V gene lost 2 bases and the J gene lost 0 bases, with 10 bases spanning the gap. The germline CDR1 and CDR2 sequences are MNHEY and SVGAGI. CDR3: CASSYPSGPNTGELFF. The CDR3 coding sequence is TGTGCCAGCAGTTACCCTTCTGGTCCGAACACCGGGGAGCTGTTTTTT.

The genes are TRBV4-3 and TRBJ1-1, with D possibly matching TRBD1 (5 bases). This CDR3 has 16 residues. Germline V CDR1 and CDR2: LGHNA, YSLEER. V shed 1 base and J shed 1 base, with 13 bases lying between them. The DNA for the CDR3 is TGCGCCAGCAGCCAAGCCTTTGACAGAGCGAACACTGAAGCTTTCTTT. It specifies CASSQAFDRANTEAFF.

This rearrangement joins TRBV6-6 to TRBJ1-1; TRBD1 agrees at 9 bases. This CDR3 comprises 14 residues. CDR1 MNHNY and CDR2 SVGAGI come from the germline V gene (reference sequence). J gave up 3 bases and V 6 bases, and 5 bases lay outside the gene matches. CDR3 in DNA: TGTGCCAGCAGGAGACAGGGGGGGCACACTGAAGCTTTCTTT. Translation: CASRRQGGHTEAFF.

The chain joins TRBV27 to TRBJ1-1; D gene uncertain. The CDR3 has 14 residues. V dropped 5 bases and J dropped 3 bases, with 13 bases sitting between them. The germline CDR1 and CDR2 sequences are MNHEY and SMNVEV (reference sequence). Here the CDR3 DNA reads TGTGCCAGCAGTCCGGGAGGACTGTACACTGAAGCTTTCTTT. It codes for CASSPGGLYTEAFF.